This T cell receptor beta chain was retrieved from a study of blood T cell repertoires in COVID-19. Trimming removed 6 bases from V and 5 bases from J, with 10 bases in between. The CDR3 is 12 residues long. Germline V gives CDR1 SGHDN, CDR2 FVKESK. The repertoire was sequenced with immunoSEQ multiplex PCR; TCRdb's copy has only in-frame clones and lacks some. The sample carries 200,000 or so clones, around 87% recorded once. This rearrangement joins TRBV14 to TRBJ1-2; weak D call: TRBD1 (5 bases). The source of this sequence is a man aged 30-40 years in a cohort exposed to, infected with or recovered from COVID-19 (not recorded which). Sequenced material: PBMCs or T cells enriched from blood (not recorded which). CDR3 sequence (DNA): TGTGCCAGCAGTCAGGGAAGGTATGGCTACACCTTC. Protein sequence: CASSQGRYGYTF.